Following are 24 T cell receptor beta chains from one sample sequenced in a study of blood T cell repertoires in COVID-19. Clones were read by immunoSEQ multiplex PCR, and TCRdb kept only the in-frame ones, dropping some. The sample contains roughly 330,000 clones, over 70% of which appear only once. Sequenced material: peripheral blood. These receptors originate from a woman between 45 and 60 years old with acute or convalescent COVID-19.

The chain joins TRBV3-1 (or the pseudogene TRBV3-2) to TRBJ1-1; possibly TRBD1 for D (6 bases). V lost 4 bases and J 8 bases, leaving 23 bases between the germline ends. This CDR3 contains 16 residues. Germline CDR1 is LGHDT and CDR2 is YNNKEL (reference sequence). The CDR3 reads CASSLQRLRGGQEAFF. CDR3 bases: TGTGCCAGCAGCCTTCAACGCCTCAGGGGCGGACAGGAAGCTTTCTTT.

This chain joins TRBV11-1 and TRBJ2-7; 10 bases are shared with TRBD1. The germline gives CDR1 SGHAT, CDR2 FQDESV (reference sequence). The CDR3 is 14 residues long. The V and J ends lost 5 bases and 5 bases, in that order; junction bases with no gene match: 6. The CDR3 DNA follows: TGTGCCAGCAGCGGGGGGACAGGGGCGGACGAGCAGTACTTC. This gives the protein CASSGGTGADEQYF.

This CDR3 reads CASSMDRGSRNTIYF. In nucleotides, the CDR3 is TGTGCCAGTAGTATGGACAGGGGCTCGAGAAACACCATATATTTT. This sequence joins TRBV19 and TRBJ1-3; 9 bases are shared with TRBD1. From germline, CDR1 is LNHDA and CDR2 SQIVND (reference sequence). The CDR3 is 15 residues long. With 3 bases clipped from V and 5 bases from J, the junction kept 5 bases outside the gene matches.

The chain links TRBV7-3 to TRBJ2-7, with TRBD1 matching 7 bases. Germline V gene lookup returns CDR1 SGHTA and CDR2 FQGTGA. The CDR3 is made up of 15 amino acids. The J segment lost 3 bases and the V segment lost 5 bases, leaving 10 bases of the junction unmatched. The CDR3 region is CASSLFTGQNYEQYF. The CDR3 bases are TGTGCCAGCAGCCTTTTTACGGGACAGAACTACGAGCAGTACTTC.

The chain has TRBV7-9 and TRBJ1-2, with D maybe TRBD1 (6 bases). Germline assignment: CDR1 SEHNR and CDR2 FQNEAQ (reference sequence). The V end lost 5 bases, the J end lost 3 bases, and 7 bases lay between the germline ends. The CDR3 covers 12 residues. The DNA of the CDR3 is TGTGCCAGCAGCCCAGGGGACTATGGCTACACCTTC. Protein: CASSPGDYGYTF. Full variable domain (missing parts from reference TRBV7-9 and TRBJ1-2): DTGVSQNPRHKITKRGQNVTFRCDPISEHNRLYWYRQTLGQGPEFLTYFQNEAQLEKSRLLSDRFSAERPKGSFSTLEIQRTEQGDSAMYLCASSPGDYGYTFGSGTRLTVV.

The CDR3: CASSRHNTGMNTEAFF. Written as DNA, the CDR3 is TGTGCCAGTAGTAGACACAACACAGGGATGAACACTGAAGCTTTCTTT. This chain uses TRBV19 with TRBJ1-1, with a tentative D call TRBD1 (6 bases). The ends were cut back, 4 bases at V and 0 bases at J, with 15 bases in the middle. This CDR3 is built from 16 residues. Germline CDR1 is LNHDA and CDR2 is SQIVND (reference sequence).

The chain uses TRBV4-1 and TRBJ2-6, with D perhaps matching TRBD1 (5 bases). This CDR3 contains 16 residues. V gave up 1 base and J gave up 4 bases, with 11 bases separating them. Germline V gene data show CDR1 as MGHRA and CDR2 as YSYEKL. This CDR3 reads CASSQVGVAGANVLTF. CDR3 in DNA: TGCGCCAGCAGCCAAGTAGGGGTAGCCGGGGCCAACGTCCTGACTTTC.

This rearrangement joins TRBV2 to TRBJ2-1; 13 bases match TRBD2. There are 17 residues in the CDR3. Germline lookup yields CDR1 SNHLY and CDR2 FYNNEI. V dropped 7 bases and J dropped 4; count of bases not matched to a gene: 10. DNA for the CDR3: TGTGCCAGCACCCGGACTAGCGGGAGTTCCGGTTACAATGAGCAGTTCTTC. This translates into CASTRTSGSSGYNEQFF.

The chain joins TRBV5-1 to TRBJ2-3, with 10 nucleotides matching TRBD2. J was trimmed by 2 bases and V by 6 bases; bases with no gene match: 3. This CDR3 has 14 residues. CDR1 is SGHRS and CDR2 is YFSETQ in the germline V gene. The CDR3 here is CASTSGGATDTQYF. CDR3 in DNA: TGCGCCAGCACGAGCGGGGGGGCCACAGATACGCAGTATTTT.

The chain links TRBV6-2 or TRBV6-3 to TRBJ2-3; the match to TRBD2 covers 7 bases. The ends lost 0 bases at V and 0 bases at J; junction bases unmatched: 6. The CDR3 length is 17 residues. Germline V gives CDR1 MNHEY, CDR2 SVGEGT. The CDR3 coding sequence is TGTGCCAGCAGTTACTCGGTTTCTAGCGGAAGCACAGATACGCAGTATTTT. The encoded protein is CASSYSVSSGSTDTQYF.

This sequence joins TRBV12-3 or TRBV12-4 and TRBJ1-1; no definite D call. This CDR3 contains 12 residues. The ends were cut back, 4 bases at V and 4 bases at J, with 7 bases in the middle. Here the CDR3 reads CASSYEATEAFF. In DNA, the CDR3 is TGTGCCAGCAGTTACGAAGCCACTGAAGCTTTCTTT.

CDR3 sequence: CASTRDWLNTEAFF. In DNA form, the CDR3 reads TGCGCCAGCACCAGGGATTGGCTGAACACTGAAGCTTTCTTT. This rearrangement joins TRBV5-1 to TRBJ1-1; tentative D call: TRBD1 (5 bases). V was shortened by 6 bases and J by 0 bases, with 12 bases between the two germline ends. The CDR3 is 14 residues long. CDR1 and CDR2 from the germline V gene are SGHRS and YFSETQ.

This rearrangement joins TRBV9 to TRBJ2-7; 8 bases agree with TRBD2. V was pared by 0 bases and J by 0 bases, with 2 bases of the junction left unmatched. The CDR3 spans 15 residues. Germline V gene sequence: CDR1 SGDLS, CDR2 YYNGEE. The CDR3 DNA sequence: TGTGCCAGCAGCGTAGGGCTAGCGGGCTCCTACGAGCAGTACTTC. It specifies CASSVGLAGSYEQYF.

This chain links TRBV5-1 with TRBJ1-5; 8 bases agree with TRBD1. The germline V gene encodes CDR1 SGHRS and CDR2 YFSETQ. V trimming: 5 bases; J trimming: 7 bases; junction bases outside the gene matches: 11. This CDR3 has 15 amino acids. CDR3 sequence: CASRPDGTGSQPQHF. Written as DNA, the CDR3 is TGCGCCAGCAGGCCTGACGGGACAGGATCCCAGCCCCAGCATTTT.

The genes are TRBV29-1 and TRBJ1-4; D is possibly TRBD1 (6 bases). CDR1 and CDR2 from the germline V gene are SQVTM and ANQGSEA. V lost 6 bases and J lost 6, with 11 bases in between. The CDR3 is made up of 12 amino acids. CDR3 in amino acids: CSVWSGDEKLFF. The CDR3 DNA reads as TGCAGCGTCTGGTCAGGGGATGAAAAACTGTTTTTT.

The chain employs TRBV6-5 and TRBJ2-7; D call uncertain. V lost 7 bases and J 6 bases, leaving 19 bases between the germline ends. Germline V gene lookup returns CDR1 MNHEY and CDR2 SVGAGI. The CDR3 loop spans 14 amino acids. CDR3 nucleotides: TGTGCCAGCACCAAGGATCTAGAAGCTGCCGAGCAGTACTTC. Residues: CASTKDLEAAEQYF.

The chain carries TRBV15 and TRBJ1-4; possible D gene TRBD1, 5 bases. Trimming pared 5 bases from V and 0 bases from J, leaving 13 bases between. The CDR3 contains 16 residues. CDR1 is LNHNV, CDR2 YYDKDF, per germline (reference sequence). The CDR3 nucleotides read TGTGCCACCAGCGGCGGGGGAGCGGCAACTAATGAAAAACTGTTTTTT. Protein product: CATSGGGAATNEKLFF.

This chain connects TRBV24-1 to TRBJ1-4; the D is unclear. CDR3 length equals 15 residues. The V end was cut by 4 bases, the J end by 3 bases, with 11 bases between. Looked up from germline, CDR1 is KGHDR and CDR2 is SFDVKD. For the CDR3, the DNA is TGTGCCACCAGTGACCCCCGGGGAGCTAATGAAAAACTGTTTTTT. Amino acids: CATSDPRGANEKLFF.

The rearrangement uses TRBV6-1 and TRBJ1-6; TRBD1 aligns across 7 bases. The CDR3 extends over 15 amino acids. Germline V gene data show CDR1 as MNHNS and CDR2 as SASEGT. With 1 base clipped from V and 7 bases from J, the junction kept 4 bases outside the gene matches. CDR3: CASSEEGANNSPLHF. The CDR3 DNA sequence: TGTGCCAGCAGTGAAGAGGGGGCAAACAATTCACCCCTCCACTTT.

CDR3 region: CASYSGELFF. The CDR3 DNA reads as TGTGCCAGCTACTCCGGGGAGCTGTTTTTT. The V and J genes are TRBV3-1 (or the pseudogene TRBV3-2) and TRBJ2-2; D unclear. CDR1 and CDR2 (germline): LGHDT, YNNKEL (reference sequence). Trimming removed 8 bases from V and 6 bases from J, with 4 bases in between. The CDR3 is made up of 10 amino acids.

The V gene is TRBV18, the J gene TRBJ2-2; TRBD1 matches at 7 bases. The CDR3 has 15 amino acids. Germline V lookup: CDR1 KGHSH, CDR2 LQKENI. The V segment lost 0 bases and the J segment 4 bases; nucleotides outside the gene matches: 2. The CDR3 here is CASSPPGQATGELFF. The DNA of the CDR3 is TGTGCCAGCTCACCACCTGGACAGGCCACCGGGGAGCTGTTTTTT.

The chain combines TRBV5-1 with TRBJ2-3, with 7 bases lining up with TRBD1. Germline V gives CDR1 SGHRS, CDR2 YFSETQ. The ends lost 4 bases at V and 7 bases at J; junction bases unmatched: 9. The CDR3 has 14 amino acids. The DNA of the CDR3 is TGCGCCAGCAGCACCGACCCGGACAGGAATACGCAGTATTTT. Its translation: CASSTDPDRNTQYF.

This clone was found many times. The CDR3 reads CASSQVVIYRGTQGYTF. The CDR3 DNA reads TGCGCCAGCAGCCAAGTTGTAATTTACAGGGGCACGCAAGGCTACACCTTC. The J gene is TRBJ1-2, the V gene TRBV4-1; 7 bases are shared with TRBD1. V shed 1 base, J shed 8 bases, and the junction held 16 bases outside the gene matches. Germline loops: CDR1 MGHRA, CDR2 YSYEKL. There are 17 residues in the CDR3.

The chain employs TRBV10-3 and TRBJ1-6; 9 bases map to TRBD1. CDR1 ENHRY and CDR2 SYGVKD come from the germline V gene. This CDR3 contains 13 residues. J gave up 8 bases and V 10 bases, and 6 bases lay outside the gene matches. As DNA, the CDR3 is TGTGCCACTGGACAGGGGCGGGATTCACCCCTCCACTTT. It codes for CATGQGRDSPLHF.